What follows are 3 T cell receptor beta chains derived from one specimen sequenced in a study of T cells after yellow fever vaccination. One entry per CDR3 protein, called by TCRdb with MiXCR from the 5' RACE reads. The sample yields some 400,000 distinct CDR3 sequences, roughly 6.1% seen once. Sequences were derived from PBMCs, sampled 5 days after the yellow fever booster vaccination. The receptors come from a man aged 25 to 40 who received the YFV17D yellow fever vaccine.

On this clonotype: At one end the junction does not follow the germline gene, possibly because of a read error. The CDR3 DNA reads TGTGCCACCAGAAAGCGGGACACTTACAAGGAGCAGTTCTTC. This encodes CATRKRDTYKEQFF. The chain joins TRBV7-9 to TRBJ2-1, with D tentatively TRBD2 (7 bases). This CDR3 comprises 14 residues. Germline lookup yields CDR1 SEHNR and CDR2 FQNEAQ (reference sequence).

The rearrangement uses TRBV7-9 and TRBJ2-7, with 11 positions matching TRBD1. Germline V CDR1 and CDR2: SEHNR, FQNEAQ (reference sequence). The CDR3 has 16 residues. The V and J ends lost 5 bases and 6 bases, in that order; junction bases with no gene match: 12. The DNA for the CDR3 is TGTGCCAGCAGCCCTCGGCGGGACAGGGGGACAGGCGAGCAGTACTTC. This codes for CASSPRRDRGTGEQYF.

This clonotype was observed many times. The chain links TRBV1 to TRBJ2-1; TRBD2, the D gene given by the table, was not confirmed from the DNA. TRBV1 is flagged as a pseudogene. The length of the CDR3 is 21 residues. Here the CDR3 reads CTSSRGTGTSGRREEYNEQFF. The CDR3 coding sequence is TGCACCAGCAGCCGGGGAACAGGGACTAGCGGGAGAAGAGAAGAATACAATGAGCAGTTCTTC.